Following are 3 T cell receptor beta chains from one sample sequenced in a study of PD-L1 blockade in urothelial cancer (TCRdb year 2017). The library was made by the immunoSEQ multiplex PCR assay. TCRdb re-hosts the immuneACCESS table, in-frame sequences only. Its copies lack some clones; in the studies checked, an unresolved V gene accounts for under half of them, and the cause for the rest is not known. This sample gives roughly 51,000 clones in total; approximately 86% of them show up just once. The leading ten clones occupy about 20% of the sample. According to the study, the label for this sample's time point signals: pretreatment peripheral blood. The sequenced sample was PBMCs, obtained around atezolizumab (anti-PD-L1) treatment. These receptors originate from a man aged 55 to 69 with urothelial cancer.

J is TRBJ1-4 and V is TRBV7-9; possibly TRBD1 for D (5 bases). This CDR3 region has 15 residues. CDR1 SEHNR and CDR2 FQNEAQ come from the germline V gene (reference sequence). Trimming left V 7 bases short and J 7 bases short, with 19 bases between. CDR3 sequence reads: CASNRLGDHGEKLFF. Written as DNA, the CDR3 is TGTGCCAGCAACAGGCTTGGGGATCACGGTGAAAAACTGTTTTTT.

V and J are TRBV30 and TRBJ1-4; a possible D gene is TRBD1 (6 bases). Between the trimmed V and J ends, which lost 0 bases and 2 bases, there was a span of 22 bases. The V gene's germline CDR1 is GTSNPN and CDR2 SVGIG (reference sequence). This CDR3 contains 19 residues. CDR3 bases: TGTGCCTGGAGTGTGGGTCAGGGGACCCAGGAAACCACTAATGAAAAACTGTTTTTT. It encodes CAWSVGQGTQETTNEKLFF.

The rearrangement uses TRBV29-1 and TRBJ2-2; no clear D gene. CDR1 and CDR2 (germline): SQVTM, ANQGSEA. With 6 bases removed from V and 1 base from J, the gap between germline ends came to 12 bases. There are 14 residues in the CDR3. Written as DNA, the CDR3 is TGCAGCGTCCAACAAACAATGAACACCGGGGAGCTGTTTTTT. Protein product: CSVQQTMNTGELFF.